Following are 3 T cell receptor beta chains from one sample sequenced in a study of T cells in Graves' hyperthyroidism and ophthalmopathy. The source material, RNA transcripts, was used to amplify TCR beta CDR3 regions. HTBI primers were used for first-round RT-PCR of the TCR CDR3. TCRdb reanalysed the multiplex PCR reads using MiXCR and keeps one entry per CDR3 protein. This table holds hundreds of thousands of distinct CDR3 sequences, about 14% found once. Sequences were obtained from blood. These receptors came from a man in his late teens or twenties with Graves' ophthalmopathy.

This clonotype was recorded at least ten times. The V call is TRBV7-9, the J call TRBJ1-6; maybe TRBD1 (5 bases). The germline gives CDR1 SEHNR, CDR2 FQNEAQ (reference sequence). This CDR3 spans 16 amino acids. Trimming pared 1 base from V and 10 bases from J, leaving 17 bases between. The CDR3 DNA reads as TGTGCCAGCAGCTTAGGGGAATCAGGGAGAGACTCACCCCTCCACTTT. It is translated as CASSLGESGRDSPLHF.

A word on this clonotype: At one end, the junction sequence differs from germline, possibly due to a read error. The chain couples TRBV5-1 to TRBJ2-1, with 9 nucleotides matching TRBD1. Germline V CDR1 and CDR2: SGHRS, YFSETQ. The CDR3 loop spans 17 amino acids. DNA of the CDR3: TGCGCCGGCAGCTTGGGTCCACAGGGGGCGTATGGGAATGAGCAGTTCTTC. Amino acids: CAGSLGPQGAYGNEQFF.

The chain employs TRBV9 and TRBJ2-3; D could derive from TRBD1 or TRBD2 (5 bases each). CDR1 SGDLS and CDR2 YYNGEE come from the germline V gene. This CDR3 is 17 amino acids long. With 1 base removed from V and 2 bases from J, the gap between germline ends came to 17 bases. This CDR3 is CASSVRGGGADTDTQYF. CDR3 nucleotides: TGTGCCAGCAGCGTACGTGGAGGTGGGGCAGACACAGATACGCAGTATTTT.